This record covers a single T cell receptor beta chain. These data are taken from a study of blood T cell repertoires in COVID-19. About the study: COVID-19 samples from acute and convalescent phases originated in the United States, Italy and Spain. Sources were T cells, B-cell-depleted T cells, or PBMCs; the material itself was cDNA or gDNA.

The CDR3 has 13 amino acids. The ends were cut back, 1 base at V and 8 bases at J, with 14 bases in the middle. Germline V CDR1 and CDR2: SQVTM, ANQGSEA. In the study's own analysis: By means of reference gene primer amplification, nucleated cell counts were estimated. Clones were read by immunoSEQ multiplex PCR, and TCRdb kept only the in-frame ones, dropping some. V and J calls and clone size are given by that table; D and trimming were obtained from the DNA. The repertoire holds about 200,000 clones, with 94% as singletons. Seattle cases were enrolled at active infection and followed longitudinally.

The material sequenced was peripheral blood. The rearrangement uses TRBV29-1 and TRBJ1-1, with D tentatively TRBD1 (6 bases). This clonotype was obtained from a man in his thirties or forties with COVID-19, enrolled during active disease. CDR3: CSVEVISGQEAFF. The DNA for the CDR3 is TGCAGCGTTGAAGTAATTTCCGGACAGGAAGCTTTCTTT.